The sequence of this T cell receptor beta chain was determined in a study of T cell responses to AZD1222 COVID-19 vaccine. Study-wide findings and caveats: Only a handful of AZD1222 recipients, more than 5 in all, had baseline seropositivity.

This CDR3 is built from 14 residues. Germline V gene data show CDR1 as LGHNA and CDR2 as YNFKEQ. The ends were cut back, 0 bases at V and 0 bases at J, with 2 bases in the middle. This clone was recorded a few times. Its antigen is unidentified. Clones were read by immunoSEQ multiplex PCR, and TCRdb kept only the in-frame ones, dropping some. The sample yields 90,000 or so clones, roughly nine tenths seen once. This receptor was identified in an adult who received the AZD1222 COVID-19 vaccine. The rearrangement uses TRBV4-2 and TRBJ2-2; D unresolved. The material sequenced was peripheral blood, taken 28 days after the second AZD1222 dose. The DNA for the CDR3 is TGTGCCAGCAGCCAAGAGGCGAACACCGGGGAGCTGTTTTTT. Translation gives CASSQEANTGELFF.